This entry lists 7 T cell receptor beta chains sequenced from one sample in a study of blood T cell repertoires in COVID-19. Assay: immunoSEQ multiplex PCR; the TCRdb copy retains only in-frame clones and omits some. The sample lists a few hundred thousand clones; approximately 90% were seen once. Sequences were obtained from peripheral blood. These receptors all stem from a man aged 18 to 35 with active or convalescent COVID-19.

J is TRBJ1-4 and V is TRBV28; a possible D gene is TRBD1 (5 bases). V shed 6 bases and J shed 10 bases, with 24 bases lying between them. Germline assignment: CDR1 MDHEN and CDR2 SYDVKM. This CDR3 has 16 amino acids. The CDR3 coding sequence is TGTGCCAGCAGCTCATTAACAGGCCTGAAGATGGCAAAACTGTTTTTT. Encoded protein: CASSSLTGLKMAKLFF.

This chain links TRBV5-1 with TRBJ2-1, with TRBD2 as a possible D gene (5 bases). This CDR3 region has 14 residues. The germline V gene encodes CDR1 SGHRS and CDR2 YFSETQ. V lost 8 bases and J lost 2, with 14 bases in between. The CDR3 region is CASKRQSTYNEQFF. For the CDR3, the DNA is TGCGCCAGTAAGCGGCAGTCCACCTACAATGAGCAGTTCTTC.

The chain recombines TRBV5-4 with TRBJ2-1; 14 positions match TRBD2. From germline, CDR1 is SGHNT and CDR2 YYREEE (reference sequence). Losses at the gene ends were 4 bases for V and 8 bases for J; bases not matched to a gene: 5. CDR3 length: 15 residues. The CDR3 nucleotides are TGTGCCAGCAGCCTGGGACTAGCGGGAGCGGATGAGCAGTTCTTC. It encodes CASSLGLAGADEQFF.

The chain combines TRBV9 with TRBJ2-3; 10 bases agree with TRBD1. The germline V gene encodes CDR1 SGDLS and CDR2 YYNGEE. J was trimmed by 4 bases and V by 4 bases; bases with no gene match: 6. This CDR3 is built from 15 residues. The CDR3 spells CASSTGQGDADTQYF. As DNA, the CDR3 is TGTGCCAGCAGCACTGGACAGGGGGACGCAGATACGCAGTATTTT.

V is TRBV20-1 and J is TRBJ1-2; D is unresolved. CDR1 is DFQATT, CDR2 SNEGSKA, per germline (reference sequence). The CDR3 sequence is 12 residues long. Trimming took off 3 bases at V and 3 bases at J, with 8 bases between the two ends. The CDR3 nucleotides are TGCAGTGCTAGTTACTTGGACTATGGCTACACCTTC. It translates to CSASYLDYGYTF.

V usage is TRBV7-2 and J usage is TRBJ1-1; 9 bases fit TRBD1. The CDR3 has 14 amino acids. In germline, CDR1 is SGHTA, CDR2 FQGNSA. The J segment lost 5 bases and the V segment lost 3 bases, leaving 4 bases of the junction unmatched. As DNA, the CDR3 is TGTGCCAGCAGCTTCACAGGGGGCGGGACTGAAGCTTTCTTT. Translating it yields CASSFTGGGTEAFF.

On this clone itself: Other nucleotide sequences from this sample produce the same CDR3. The chain joins TRBV5-1 to TRBJ1-3, with D perhaps matching TRBD1 (5 bases). The CDR3 runs 15 residues. V was shortened by 0 bases and J by 1 base, with 8 bases between the two germline ends. CDR1 is SGHRS, CDR2 YFSETQ, per germline. CDR3 amino acids: CASSLGAGSGNTIYF. The CDR3 nucleotides read TGCGCCAGCAGCTTGGGGGCAGGGTCTGGAAACACCATATATTTT.